This TCR beta chain was found in a study of T-cell reconstitution after alpha-beta-depleted transplantation in children (dated by TCRdb to between 2015 and 2016). About the study as a whole: Using TCR repertoire profiling, the study followed T-cell immune reconstitution in a quantitative way in children after TCRalphabeta/CD19-depleted allogeneic hematopoietic cell transplantation.

The library relied on PCR. TCRdb shows the sequencer as Illumina HiSeq 2500. Molecular barcoding was employed in the preparation of TCR libraries, with unique molecular identifiers being used to normalize TCRbeta repertoire quantification. TCRdb reprocessing: public reads trimmed at Q25 with fastp, clones called with MiXCR, in-frame beta chains kept. One record per CDR3 amino acid sequence lists the most common genes and DNA. Here the sample has a few hundred thousand distinct CDR3 sequences; around 20% occur a single time. The ten largest clones capture 3.3% of the sample. Regarding this clonotype: It has no known antigen specificity. Per-nucleotide qualities are absent, and no much larger clonotype sits a single base away.

Sequencing used PBMCs from the stem cell graft donor, obtained from the stem cell graft. The TCR originated in a human donor who donated a stem cell graft to a child with acute lymphoblastic leukemia.

The CDR3 amino acid sequence is: CASSSGHLLYF. The bases are TGCGCCAGCAGCTCGGGACATCTTCTGTACTTC. This chain is built from TRBV5-1 and TRBJ2-4; the best D guess is TRBD1, with 6 bases matching. Inclusive of the bounding cysteine and phenylalanine, the CDR3 is 11 residues long. Only the CDR3 portion is preserved as DNA: 33 bases, with reading frame beginning at the first base. Deletion took 3 bases off V and 15 bases off J, with a span of 13 bases between the germline ends. From a lookup of the germline V gene, CDR1 and CDR2 are SGHRS and YFSETQ.